A single sample is the source of the 7 T cell receptor beta chains below, sequenced in a study of blood T cell repertoires in COVID-19. Using immunoSEQ multiplex PCR, the repertoire was profiled, and TCRdb retains in-frame clones only, with some absent. The sample shows some 190,000 clones, roughly 87% of them seen only once. The sequencing sample was made of peripheral blood. The receptors stem from a woman aged 60 to 75 with COVID-19, enrolled during active disease.

This chain uses TRBV9 with TRBJ2-5; TRBD1 aligns across 10 bases. The CDR3 is 15 amino acids. CDR1 is SGDLS, CDR2 YYNGEE, per germline. Losses at the gene ends were 4 bases for V and 4 bases for J; bases not matched to a gene: 7. The CDR3 spells CASSPTGTGAETQYF. CDR3 sequence (DNA): TGTGCCAGCAGCCCGACCGGGACAGGGGCAGAGACCCAGTACTTC. Together with reference TRBV9 and TRBJ2-5, the CDR3 gives the full variable domain: DSGVTQTPKHLITATGQRVTLRCSPRSGDLSVYWYQQSLDQGLQFLIQYYNGEERAKGNILERFSAQQFPDLHSELNLSSLELGDSALYFCASSPTGTGAETQYFGPGTRLLVL.

V is TRBV6-5 and J is TRBJ1-3; unclear D gene. This CDR3 spans 15 amino acids. Germline CDR1 reads MNHEY; CDR2 reads SVGAGI. Trimming took 6 bases from V and 0 from J, leaving 12 bases between them. The CDR3 nucleotides read TGTGCCAGCAGCAGAACATTTCCCTCTGGAAACACCATATATTTT. Encoded protein: CASSRTFPSGNTIYF.

The CDR3 reads CASTGKASGGPDEQFF. The CDR3 region has the DNA TGTGCCAGCACCGGAAAGGCTAGCGGGGGGCCGGATGAGCAGTTCTTC. V usage is TRBV2 and J usage is TRBJ2-1, with 11 bases that match TRBD2. CDR3 size: 16 residues. From germline, CDR1 is SNHLY and CDR2 FYNNEI. The junction had 13 bases not matched to a gene; V was cut back by 7 bases and J by 8 bases.

This clone was counted only a few times. The chain is built from TRBV18 and TRBJ1-3, with D possibly matching TRBD1 (5 bases). There are 19 residues in the CDR3. The V end was cut by 0 bases, the J end by 0 bases, with 18 bases between. Germline assignment: CDR1 KGHSH and CDR2 LQKENI. The CDR3 is CASSPPRLRQTSSGNTIYF. The CDR3 nucleotides are TGTGCCAGCTCACCACCGCGATTAAGACAGACAAGCTCTGGAAACACCATATATTTT.

V and J are TRBV5-1 and TRBJ1-1, with TRBD1 matching 8 bases. Germline CDR1 and CDR2: SGHRS and YFSETQ. The CDR3 loop spans 14 amino acids. Losses at the gene ends were 1 base for V and 4 bases for J; bases not matched to a gene: 3. CDR3 loop: CASSLNRGATEAFF. The CDR3 DNA follows: TGCGCCAGCAGCTTGAACAGGGGGGCCACTGAAGCTTTCTTT. Supplemented by reference TRBV5-1 and TRBJ1-1, the full variable domain reads KAGVTQTPRYLIKTRGQQVTLSCSPISGHRSVSWYQQTPGQGLQFLFEYFSETQRNKGNFPGRFSGRQFSNSRSEMNVSTLELGDSALYLCASSLNRGATEAFFGQGTRLTVV.

The V and J genes are TRBV2 and TRBJ2-3; the D is unclear. The CDR3 is made up of 14 amino acids. Trimming removed 4 bases from V and 2 bases from J, with 10 bases in between. Germline-derived CDR1 and CDR2 are SNHLY and FYNNEI. The CDR3: CASSVGPSTDTQYF. The CDR3 nucleotides are TGTGCCAGCAGTGTGGGCCCCTCCACAGATACGCAGTATTTT.

J is TRBJ1-2 and V is TRBV5-6; 8 bases fit TRBD1. Trimming removed 3 bases from V and 4 bases from J; junction bases left unmatched: 14. Germline V gene lookup returns CDR1 SGHDT and CDR2 YYEEEE. This CDR3 is 17 amino acids long. The CDR3 sequence is CASSSVVRTGRSYGYTF. The CDR3 bases are TGTGCCAGCAGCTCTGTCGTAAGGACAGGGAGGAGCTATGGCTACACCTTC.